This T cell receptor (beta chain) was captured in a study of T cells in Graves' hyperthyroidism and ophthalmopathy (dated by TCRdb to between 2017 and 2020). Regarding the research as a whole: Peripheral blood samples were taken at the time of initial diagnosis, prior to any treatment. To identify distinguishing TCR V-J signatures, a discovery cohort of 90 to 100 patients was used, comprising some 43 with Graves' ophthalmopathy and roughly 60 with stable Graves' hyperthyroidism. An independent validation cohort of about 19 hyperthyroidism patients and 15 or so patients who later progressed to ophthalmopathy tested prospective prediction of ophthalmopathy. For training and testing, the roughly 100 patients in the discovery cohort were randomly divided in a 7:3 ratio. In roughly six Graves' hyperthyroidism patients, the study also compared T-cell repertoires from thyroid tissue with T-cell repertoires from blood. After blood sampling, hyperthyroidism patients were treated with methimazole at a starting dose of 30 mg daily, and ophthalmopathy patients were treated with high-dose intravenous methylprednisolone. According to the paper, TCR Vbeta CDR3 sequencing was carried out on 135 peripheral blood samples, which came from 40 to 45 ophthalmopathy, about 75 hyperthyroidism and approximately 17 progressor patients. What the authors observed across the whole study: A model built on a 13 V-J signature distinguished ophthalmopathy from stable hyperthyroidism, reaching 87.88% sensitivity and approximately 81% specificity in cross-validation and 80%/75% in testing. Blood samples also contained most of the expanded thyroid clonotypes (frequency above 0.001), which suggests that blood repertoires may reflect thyroid immune responses. During validation, the model predicted progression to ophthalmopathy a median of around 7 months ahead of onset, with almost 71% sensitivity and 72.22% specificity. Sample size was not statistically predetermined, and blinding of investigators to group allocation was not performed.

Stable Graves' hyperthyroidism was defined as the absence of progression to ophthalmopathy over 18 months of follow-up. Hyperthyroidism patients were aged 18 to 65 years and newly diagnosed, with disease duration of less than 2 months. Patients with uncontrolled infections, other autoimmune diseases, pregnancy or lactation were excluded. Diagnoses relied on clinical symptoms, serum thyroxine and TRAb, thyroid ultrasound and orbital computed tomography. PBMCs were isolated from about 9 ml of fresh peripheral blood by Ficoll-Paque density gradient centrifugation. Total RNA was extracted using Trizol reagent, and RNA quality was assessed on an Agilent 2100 Bioanalyzer. The TCR beta CDR3 regions were amplified from the RNA transcripts. A first-round RT-PCR of the TCR CDR3 used the HTBI primer set with the Qiagen OneStep RT-PCR kit. A second multiplex PCR round built the libraries, followed by size selection and purification. The libraries were sequenced on an Illumina HiSeq2000 using paired-end 100 bp reads. Turning to the authors' computational methods: SOAPnuke was used to process the raw data, removing reads that contained adapters or uncalled bases, had a mean Phred below 15, or lacked an exact match to the constant primer or identifier. High-quality paired reads were merged with COPE v1.2.5, and unique nucleotide sequences were defined as clonotypes. MiTCR v1.1 was used to align the clonotypes against IMGT TRBV, TRBD and TRBJ reference segments. Analysis was restricted to V-J combinations with a frequency above 0.0001, which covered about 99% of repertoires. The TCS score was defined as F50 (clonal expansion) divided by E x V (chaos), with BLOSUM62-based TCRdist calculated between CDR3 peptides within each V-J. Welch's t-statistics and random forest reduced 500 to 550 V-J features to 13, which were used in a naive Bayes classifier (R e1071). TCRdb's own reprocessing of the public reads used fastp at Q25 and MiXCR and kept productive beta chains. CDR3 protein duplicates are merged, each entry listing the most common genes and DNA. TCRdb, not the original authors, processed these V and J calls. This sample holds approximately 400,000 distinct CDR3 sequences; 15% to 19% were observed only once. The ten largest clones add up to roughly 7.7% of the sample.

This clonotype was seen repeatedly, ten times or more. Its antigen has not been determined. No much larger clone is present one base from it, and per-base qualities are unavailable. The junction carries 12 bases between V and J, which are trimmed by 5 bases and 8 bases respectively. Taken from cysteine to phenylalanine, the CDR3 has 12 residues. Only CDR3 DNA is held: 36 bases, read in frame from base 1. CDR1 and CDR2, looked up from the germline V gene, are SNHLY and FYNNEI. Material for sequencing was blood. Rearrangement joined TRBV2 to TRBJ1-2; the D gene remains uncertain. The source of this sequence is a woman aged 18-30 years with Graves' hyperthyroidism. The nucleotides are TGTGCCAGCAGTCCTGACATGGGCGGCTACACCTTC. It translates to CASSPDMGGYTF.